Listed here are 29 T cell receptor beta chains from one sample, sequenced in a study of blood T cell repertoires in COVID-19. The table came from immunoSEQ multiplex PCR; TCRdb's copy has only in-frame clones and leaves some out. The sample consists of 95,000 to 120,000 clones, under 85% of them appearing once. The source material was peripheral blood. These receptors all stem from a woman aged 70-85 years with acute or convalescent COVID-19.

Here the CDR3 DNA reads TGTGCCAGCTCACCAAGACAGCCCCAGAACACCGGGGAGCTGTTTTTT. Translation gives CASSPRQPQNTGELFF. The gene calls are TRBV18 and TRBJ2-2; tentative D call: TRBD1 (5 bases). The CDR3 has 16 amino acids. The germline gives CDR1 KGHSH, CDR2 LQKENI. Trimming took off 2 bases at V and 1 base at J, with 11 bases between the two ends.

This chain uses TRBV4-1 with TRBJ1-2, with 11 positions matching TRBD1. CDR3 size: 18 residues. V lost 6 bases, J lost 2 bases, and 14 bases stayed unmatched. The germline V gene encodes CDR1 MGHRA and CDR2 YSYEKL. CDR3 bases: TGCGCCAGCAGTCCCGGGACAGGGGGTAAAAGGGACAACTATGGCTACACCTTC. Protein: CASSPGTGGKRDNYGYTF.

The V gene is TRBV5-1, the J gene TRBJ1-5; 7 bases match TRBD1. With 4 bases clipped from V and 3 bases from J, the junction kept 10 bases outside the gene matches. From germline, CDR1 is SGHRS and CDR2 YFSETQ. The CDR3 runs to 16 residues. The CDR3 sequence: CASSPAPTGNNQPQHF. The CDR3 DNA is TGCGCCAGCAGCCCAGCCCCGACAGGGAACAATCAGCCCCAGCATTTT. The full variable domain, completed using reference TRBV5-1 and TRBJ1-5, is KAGVTQTPRYLIKTRGQQVTLSCSPISGHRSVSWYQQTPGQGLQFLFEYFSETQRNKGNFPGRFSGRQFSNSRSEMNVSTLELGDSALYLCASSPAPTGNNQPQHFGDGTRLSIL.

The chain combines TRBV12-3 or TRBV12-4 with TRBJ2-1; D possibly corresponds to TRBD2 (7 bases). Trimming removed 2 bases from V and 6 bases from J, with 8 bases in between. The CDR3 loop spans 13 amino acids. The CDR3 reads CASSLRGGNEQFF. Written as DNA, the CDR3 is TGTGCCAGCAGTTTAAGGGGGGGCAATGAGCAGTTCTTC.

The CDR3 DNA reads TGTGCCAGCAGCCTCGGTCCCGGGACAGGGGGCGGTGAAAAACTGTTTTTT. It specifies CASSLGPGTGGGEKLFF. The gene calls are TRBV7-8 and TRBJ1-4; 12 positions match TRBD1. Germline CDR1 and CDR2: SGHVS and FQNEAQ. J was trimmed by 7 bases and V by 5 bases; bases with no gene match: 11. CDR3 length: 17 residues.

The chain employs TRBV30 and TRBJ1-5; the D is unclear. The CDR3 runs 14 residues. Trimming left V 1 base short and J 1 base short, with 8 bases between. Germline assignment: CDR1 GTSNPN and CDR2 SVGIG (reference sequence). The CDR3 sequence is CAWSGGSSNQPQHF. CDR3 coding DNA: TGTGCCTGGAGTGGCGGTTCAAGCAATCAGCCCCAGCATTTT.

The J gene is TRBJ2-7, the V gene TRBV28; tentative D call: TRBD2 (5 bases). The CDR3 extends over 11 amino acids. Trimming shortened V by 5 bases and J by 7 bases, and 9 bases separated the two germline ends. Germline CDR1 and CDR2: MDHEN and SYDVKM. The CDR3 bases are TGTGCCAGCAGTCTCCAGCGGGAGCAGTACTTC. Its translation: CASSLQREQYF.

The chain has TRBV7-3 and TRBJ2-2; 7 nucleotides match TRBD2. Germline V lookup: CDR1 SGHTA, CDR2 FQGTGA. CDR3 length: 17 residues. V lost 6 bases and J lost 3; bases outside the gene matches: 13. The CDR3: CASRDHIGGTDTGELFF. As DNA, the CDR3 is TGTGCCAGCAGGGATCACATCGGGGGGACGGACACCGGGGAGCTGTTTTTT.

The chain carries TRBV19 and TRBJ2-1, with 9 bases identical to TRBD1. Looked up from germline, CDR1 is LNHDA and CDR2 is SQIVND (reference sequence). V shed 1 base and J 0 bases; nucleotides not matched to a gene: 1. The CDR3 has 16 amino acids. CDR3 region: CASSIGTGASYNEQFF. DNA for the CDR3: TGTGCCAGTAGTATAGGGACAGGGGCCTCCTACAATGAGCAGTTCTTC.

The V and J genes are TRBV10-2 and TRBJ2-5; TRBD1 matches at 8 bases. Losses at the gene ends were 4 bases for V and 5 bases for J; bases not matched to a gene: 0. The CDR3 is 12 residues long. Germline V gene data show CDR1 as WSHSY and CDR2 as SAAADI. The CDR3 DNA reads TGCGCCAGCAGTGCAGGGGGCGAGACCCAGTACTTC. Amino acid sequence: CASSAGGETQYF.

This clone was counted between two and nine times. The chain carries TRBV28 and TRBJ2-1; 16 positions match TRBD2. Losses at the gene ends were 3 bases for V and 8 bases for J; bases not matched to a gene: 13. Germline loops: CDR1 MDHEN, CDR2 SYDVKM. The CDR3 is 19 residues long. CDR3 in DNA: TGTGCCAGCAGTTTCTCCGGGACTAGCGGGAGGGCGAAGAGGGATGAGCAGTTCTTC. It encodes CASSFSGTSGRAKRDEQFF.

The chain uses TRBV7-9 and TRBJ1-5; TRBD1 aligns across 9 bases. The CDR3 covers 16 residues. Germline assignment: CDR1 SEHNR and CDR2 FQNEAQ (reference sequence). After removal of 4 bases from V and 6 bases from J, the junction contained 10 bases not matched to a gene. The CDR3 region has the DNA TGTGCCAGCAGCTCGGGCGGACAGGGGTGGACTCAGCCCCAGCATTTT. This codes for CASSSGGQGWTQPQHF. The full variable domain, with the rest looked up from reference TRBV7-9 and TRBJ1-5, is DTGVSQNPRHKITKRGQNVTFRCDPISEHNRLYWYRQTLGQGPEFLTYFQNEAQLEKSRLLSDRFSAERPKGSFSTLEIQRTEQGDSAMYLCASSSGGQGWTQPQHFGDGTRLSIL.

The gene calls are TRBV7-2 and TRBJ2-1; 9 positions agree with TRBD2. This CDR3 is 16 amino acids long. Germline assignment: CDR1 SGHTA and CDR2 FQGNSA. With V trimmed by 1 base and J by 0 bases, 1 base remained unmatched. Here the CDR3 reads CASSLGGGVSYNEQFF. The DNA for the CDR3 is TGTGCCAGCAGCTTAGGCGGGGGGGTCTCCTACAATGAGCAGTTCTTC.

Turning to this clone: One end of the junction varies from germline; a read error may be responsible. V and J are TRBV18 and TRBJ2-2; D is perhaps TRBD2 (6 bases). The CDR3 contains 16 residues. Germline V gives CDR1 KGHSH, CDR2 LQKENI. CDR3 residues: CASPPRGDTNTGELFF. In DNA form, the CDR3 reads TGTGCCAGCCCACCCCGCGGGGATACGAACACCGGGGAGCTGTTTTTT.

This sequence joins TRBV7-8 and TRBJ1-2, with TRBD1 matching 7 bases. J lost 7 bases, V lost 4 bases, and 12 bases had no gene match. The germline CDR1 and CDR2 sequences are SGHVS and FQNEAQ. The CDR3 consists of 15 residues. Written as DNA, the CDR3 is TGTGCCAGCAGCTCGATGACAGGGCGGATTTCTGGCTACACCTTC. This translates into CASSSMTGRISGYTF.

This chain connects TRBV28 to TRBJ1-2; D gene ambiguous. This CDR3 has 15 amino acids. Germline loops: CDR1 MDHEN, CDR2 SYDVKM. V lost 1 base, J lost 0 bases, and 9 bases lay in between. As DNA, the CDR3 is TGTGCCAGCAGTTTATCGACAACTGCTAACTATGGCTACACCTTC. Protein: CASSLSTTANYGYTF.

V is TRBV2 and J is TRBJ1-5; no definite D call. V lost 6 bases and J 2 bases, leaving 14 bases between the germline ends. This CDR3 has 15 amino acids. The germline gives CDR1 SNHLY, CDR2 FYNNEI. The CDR3 sequence is CASREQSSGNQPQHF. The CDR3 DNA sequence: TGTGCCAGCAGGGAACAAAGCTCTGGCAATCAGCCCCAGCATTTT. Looking up the rest from reference TRBV2 and TRBJ1-5 gives the full variable domain: EPEVTQTPSHQVTQMGQEVILRCVPISNHLYFYWYRQILGQKVEFLVSFYNNEISEKSEIFDDQFSVERPDGSNFTLKIRSTKLEDSAMYFCASREQSSGNQPQHFGDGTRLSIL.

The rearrangement uses TRBV3-1 (or the pseudogene TRBV3-2) and TRBJ2-1; tentative D call: TRBD2 (6 bases). The CDR3 consists of 18 residues. Trimming stripped 1 base from V and 7 bases from J, with 23 bases between. Germline CDR1 is LGHDT and CDR2 is YNNKEL (reference sequence). Here the CDR3 DNA reads TGTGCCAGCAGCCAAGTTCCTGGAGGGCGGCTAGGTAGAAATGAGCAGTTCTTC. This codes for CASSQVPGGRLGRNEQFF.

This chain uses TRBV7-8 with TRBJ1-5, with 7 bases lining up with TRBD1. Germline lookup yields CDR1 SGHVS and CDR2 FQNEAQ. The junction had 4 bases not matched to a gene; V was cut back by 3 bases and J by 5 bases. The CDR3 covers 14 residues. The CDR3: CASSFSGTDQPQHF. In nucleotides, the CDR3 is TGTGCCAGCAGCTTTTCCGGGACAGATCAGCCCCAGCATTTT.

This clone was seen a few times. The chain employs TRBV1 and TRBJ2-1; the table's D call, TRBD2, was not checked against the DNA. TRBV1 is a pseudogene segment. CDR3 length: 16 amino acids. CDR3: CTSSQEVAGVNNEQFF. The DNA of the CDR3 is TGCACCAGCAGCCAAGAGGTAGCGGGAGTAAATAATGAGCAGTTCTTC.

The J gene is TRBJ1-1, the V gene TRBV11-3; the match to TRBD1 covers 7 bases. V lost 5 bases, J lost 5 bases, and 5 bases stayed unmatched. The CDR3 runs 13 residues. Germline CDR1 reads SGHNT; CDR2 reads YENEEA. This chain's CDR3 is CASSQGDRTEAFF. The CDR3 DNA sequence: TGTGCCAGCAGCCAGGGGGATAGGACTGAAGCTTTCTTT.

The chain is built from TRBV27 and TRBJ1-3; TRBD1 might be the D (6 bases). CDR1 is MNHEY, CDR2 SMNVEV, per germline (reference sequence). The CDR3 loop spans 15 amino acids. The ends were cut back, 5 bases at V and 8 bases at J, with 19 bases in the middle. The CDR3 sequence: CASSREGGRGDTIYF. The DNA for the CDR3 is TGTGCCAGCAGTCGGGAGGGGGGCCGAGGGGACACCATATATTTT.

The V call is TRBV6-5, the J call TRBJ2-2, with D perhaps matching TRBD2 (5 bases). CDR1 and CDR2 from the germline V gene are MNHEY and SVGAGI. CDR3 length equals 14 residues. The CDR3 is CVSKRETNTGELFF. The CDR3 region has the DNA TGTGTAAGCAAAAGGGAGACTAACACCGGGGAGCTGTTTTTT.

The chain employs TRBV19 and TRBJ1-1, with TRBD1 matching over 7 bases. Germline values: CDR1 LNHDA, CDR2 SQIVND (reference sequence). The CDR3 has 15 amino acids. Germline trimming cut 6 bases from V and 5 bases from J; bases unmatched to any gene: 12. The CDR3 loop reads CASRPYRTGGTEAFF. CDR3 nucleotides: TGTGCCAGTAGGCCATATAGGACAGGAGGGACTGAAGCTTTCTTT.

The chain carries TRBV5-5 and TRBJ1-2; 8 bases align to TRBD1. CDR1 and CDR2 (germline): SGHKS, YYEKEE (reference sequence). Losses at the gene ends were 4 bases for V and 7 bases for J; bases not matched to a gene: 6. The CDR3 loop spans 13 amino acids. Written as DNA, the CDR3 is TGTGCCAGCAGCCCACAGGGGGAGGGTGGCTACACCTTC. The encoded protein is CASSPQGEGGYTF.

This chain links TRBV5-4 with TRBJ2-1, with 8 bases matching TRBD2. This CDR3 comprises 18 residues. With V trimmed by 6 bases and J by 4 bases, 18 bases remained unmatched. Germline-derived CDR1 and CDR2 are SGHNT and YYREEE (reference sequence). The CDR3 loop reads CASTYFRAGRALYNEQFF. For the CDR3, the DNA is TGTGCCAGCACCTACTTTAGGGCCGGGAGGGCCCTTTACAATGAGCAGTTCTTC.

J is TRBJ2-7 and V is TRBV5-1; D uncertain. The CDR3 is made up of 14 amino acids. V lost 0 bases and J lost 2, with 9 bases in between. CDR1 and CDR2 from the germline V gene are SGHRS and YFSETQ. In DNA, the CDR3 is TGCGCCAGCAGCTTGGAGGCGGTGCCCTACGAGCAGTACTTC. This codes for CASSLEAVPYEQYF.

The V call is TRBV3-1 (or the pseudogene TRBV3-2), the J call TRBJ2-5; 11 bases line up with TRBD2. Looked up from germline, CDR1 is LGHDT and CDR2 is YNNKEL (reference sequence). This CDR3 has 17 residues. Losses at the gene ends were 5 bases for V and 3 bases for J; bases not matched to a gene: 11. DNA for the CDR3: TGTGCCAGCAGCTTACGAAGCGGGACTAGCGGAGAAGAGACCCAGTACTTC. Translating gives CASSLRSGTSGEETQYF.

The chain recombines TRBV7-3 with TRBJ2-1; 7 bases line up with TRBD2. Trimming cost V 2 bases and J 7 bases; bases outside gene matches: 11. There are 16 residues in the CDR3. The V gene's germline CDR1 is SGHTA and CDR2 FQGTGA. The CDR3 region is CASSLLPGGDRNEQFF. The CDR3 DNA follows: TGTGCCAGCAGCTTACTTCCGGGGGGAGATAGGAATGAGCAGTTCTTC.